Each of the 32 T cell receptor beta chains below was sequenced from the same sample in a study of neurological immune-mediated disorders. Using its own MiXCR run on the 5' RACE reads, TCRdb lists one record per CDR3 protein. The data contain about 53,000 distinct CDR3 sequences, roughly 17% of them seen just once; the ten biggest clones take up under 4.5%. Sequencing was carried out using PBMCs. The source is a man between 60 and 75 years old in good health.

This clonotype has ten or more counts. V and J are TRBV5-1 and TRBJ2-3, with D perhaps being TRBD1 or TRBD2 (5 bases each). The CDR3 contains 15 residues. Trimming removed 3 bases from V and 2 bases from J, with 13 bases in between. The germline gives CDR1 SGHRS, CDR2 YFSETQ. The CDR3 region has the DNA TGCGCCAGCAGCTCCGGGACGGCGGACACAGATACGCAGTATTTT. Amino acid sequence: CASSSGTADTDTQYF.

This clonotype was picked up many times. The rearrangement links TRBV5-6 to TRBJ1-5, with D uncertain. This CDR3 has 13 amino acids. Germline V CDR1 and CDR2: SGHDT, YYEEEE. Deletions cut 2 bases from V and 7 bases from J, with 10 bases between. DNA for the CDR3: TGTGCCAGCAGCTTATCCCCTAGACAGCCCCAGCATTTT. Translated: CASSLSPRQPQHF.

Many counts were recorded for this clonotype. The chain combines TRBV7-9 with TRBJ2-7; D gene uncertain. Trimming left V 4 bases short and J 0 bases short, with 10 bases between. The CDR3 loop spans 14 amino acids. Looked up from germline, CDR1 is SEHNR and CDR2 is FQNEAQ (reference sequence). CDR3 DNA sequence: TGTGCCAGCAGCTCGTTCGCGGACTCCTACGAGCAGTACTTC. It is translated as CASSSFADSYEQYF.

This clonotype was found many times. The rearrangement uses TRBV4-1 and TRBJ2-3, with 13 positions matching TRBD2. Germline assignment: CDR1 MGHRA and CDR2 YSYEKL. The CDR3 loop spans 15 amino acids. The ends lost 6 bases at V and 6 bases at J; junction bases unmatched: 6. This chain's CDR3 is CASSRGTSGEDTQYF. The CDR3 region has the DNA TGCGCCAGCAGTCGCGGGACTAGCGGGGAGGATACGCAGTATTTT.

The rearrangement links TRBV7-9 to TRBJ1-2; no clear D. Germline V lookup: CDR1 SEHNR, CDR2 FQNEAQ (reference sequence). The V end lost 5 bases, the J end lost 0 bases, and 7 bases lay between the germline ends. The CDR3 length is 13 residues. The CDR3: CASSHVANYGYTF. The DNA for the CDR3 is TGTGCCAGCAGCCACGTAGCTAACTATGGCTACACCTTC.

Note on this clonotype: It may be a read error: a sequence one base away is much more abundant. The rearrangement joins TRBV3-2 to TRBJ1-2; the DNA was not compared with TRBD1, the D call given in the table. TRBV3-2 is reported as a pseudogene. The CDR3 extends over 17 amino acids. This CDR3 reads CASSQEGQVPAGYVYTF. DNA of the CDR3: TGTGCCAGCAGCCAAGAGGGACAGGTACCGGCGGGCTATGTCTACACCTTC.

The table lists this clonotype with many counts. The chain combines TRBV25-1 with TRBJ2-5; D may match TRBD1 or TRBD2 (5 bases each). The CDR3 is 16 residues long. Trimming pared 3 bases from V and 5 bases from J, leaving 19 bases between. Looked up from germline, CDR1 is MGHDK and CDR2 is SYGVNS. Here the CDR3 DNA reads TGTGCCAGCAGTGACCCCACCGGGACCGCTGCGGAGACCCAGTACTTC. The encoded protein is CASSDPTGTAAETQYF.

This clonotype was seen ten or more times. The chain joins TRBV5-1 to TRBJ2-5; TRBD1 or TRBD2 may be the D gene (5 bases each). Deletions cut 0 bases from V and 3 bases from J, with 18 bases between. The CDR3 is 17 residues long. Per germline, CDR1 SGHRS and CDR2 YFSETQ. The CDR3 spells CASSLAGLGHGEETQYF. The CDR3 coding sequence is TGCGCCAGCAGCTTGGCCGGATTAGGACACGGGGAAGAGACCCAGTACTTC.

This clonotype was recorded many times. The rearrangement uses TRBV10-3 and TRBJ1-1, with D possibly being TRBD1 (5 bases). The CDR3 spans 15 residues. The V gene's germline CDR1 is ENHRY and CDR2 SYGVKD. Trimming cost V 6 bases and J 4 bases, with 18 bases left between them. DNA of the CDR3: TGTGCCATCAGGACGAACTTAGGGGTCAGCACTGAAGCTTTCTTT. Its protein is CAIRTNLGVSTEAFF.

This clonotype was observed at least ten times. The chain recombines TRBV7-2 with TRBJ2-7; 8 bases are a match to TRBD2. Germline assignment: CDR1 SGHTA and CDR2 FQGNSA. The junction had 5 bases not matched to a gene; V was cut back by 2 bases and J by 2 bases. This CDR3 contains 15 residues. The CDR3: CASSLSTSGAYEQYF. The DNA of the CDR3 is TGTGCCAGCAGCTTATCCACTAGCGGCGCCTACGAGCAGTACTTC. Full variable domain (outside the CDR3, taken from reference TRBV7-2 and TRBJ2-7): GAGVSQSPSNKVTEKGKDVELRCDPISGHTALYWYRQSLGQGLEFLIYFQGNSAPDKSGLPSDRFSAERTGGSVSTLTIQRTQQEDSAVYLCASSLSTSGAYEQYFGPGTRLTVT.

This clonotype was detected ten times or more. The rearrangement links TRBV28 to TRBJ2-1, with 12 bases identical to TRBD2. The germline V gene has CDR1 MDHEN and CDR2 SYDVKM. The V and J ends lost 6 bases and 4 bases, in that order; junction bases with no gene match: 1. The CDR3 consists of 14 residues. In nucleotides, the CDR3 is TGTGCCAGCAGCACTAGCGGGAGGTACAATGAGCAGTTCTTC. Translation gives CASSTSGRYNEQFF.

This clonotype appeared many times. V gene TRBV20-1 combines with J gene TRBJ2-5, with D tentatively TRBD2 (6 bases). CDR1 and CDR2 (germline): DFQATT, SNEGSKA (reference sequence). There are 15 residues in the CDR3. Trimming took 0 bases from V and 2 from J, leaving 13 bases between them. The CDR3 DNA reads TGCAGTGCTAGAGATTCGGGAGACGTACAAGAGACCCAGTACTTC. It translates to CSARDSGDVQETQYF.

This clonotype was observed at least ten times. This chain joins TRBV7-8 and TRBJ1-3; weak D call: TRBD1 (5 bases). The CDR3 extends over 18 amino acids. Trimming left V 1 base short and J 0 bases short, with 16 bases between. Per the germline V gene, CDR1 is SGHVS and CDR2 is FQNEAQ. CDR3 protein: CASSLVGVGGVSGNTIYF. The CDR3 coding sequence is TGTGCCAGCAGCTTAGTTGGGGTGGGAGGGGTCTCTGGAAACACCATATATTTT.

This clonotype appeared many times. This chain's CDR3 is CASKDSIALFF. The CDR3 nucleotides are TGTGCCAGTAAGGACTCAATTGCTCTGTTTTTT. The rearrangement links TRBV19 to TRBJ2-2; tentatively, D is TRBD2 (5 bases). The CDR3 consists of 11 residues. Trimming pared 7 bases from V and 14 bases from J, leaving 14 bases between. Germline V gene sequence: CDR1 LNHDA, CDR2 SQIVND (reference sequence).

This clonotype was picked up many times. The CDR3 is CAIRGGQTDGYTF. DNA of the CDR3: TGTGCCATCAGGGGAGGACAGACTGATGGCTACACCTTC. The chain couples TRBV10-3 to TRBJ1-2; a possible D gene is TRBD1 (6 bases). Trimming removed 6 bases from V and 6 bases from J, with 14 bases in between. Germline lookup yields CDR1 ENHRY and CDR2 SYGVKD. CDR3 length equals 13 residues.

This clonotype was recorded at least ten times. This rearrangement joins TRBV20-1 to TRBJ2-1; 13 bases are shared with TRBD2. Trimming removed 5 bases from V and 5 bases from J; junction bases left unmatched: 9. This CDR3 spans 16 amino acids. CDR1 and CDR2 (germline): DFQATT, SNEGSKA (reference sequence). The CDR3 sequence: CSAQPGLAGAHNEQFF. The CDR3 nucleotides read TGCAGTGCTCAGCCCGGACTAGCGGGAGCCCACAATGAGCAGTTCTTC.

This clonotype came up many times. The rearrangement joins TRBV5-1 to TRBJ2-1, with TRBD2 identical over 10 bases. The trim removed 4 bases at V and 6 bases at J, leaving 7 bases unmatched. The CDR3 has 15 amino acids. Germline V gene sequence: CDR1 SGHRS, CDR2 YFSETQ. The CDR3 reads CASSPTASGSNEQFF. DNA for the CDR3: TGCGCCAGCAGCCCAACGGCTAGCGGGAGCAATGAGCAGTTCTTC.

Many counts were recorded for this clonotype. The chain links TRBV5-6 to TRBJ2-5; 7 nucleotides align to TRBD1. Per the germline V gene, CDR1 is SGHDT and CDR2 is YYEEEE. Trimming cost V 4 bases and J 3 bases; bases outside gene matches: 6. The CDR3 contains 14 residues. The CDR3 DNA follows: TGTGCCAGCAGCCTGGACAGGCGGGAAGAGACCCAGTACTTC. Protein: CASSLDRREETQYF. Drawing the rest from reference TRBV5-6 and TRBJ2-5, the complete variable domain is DAGVTQSPTHLIKTRGQQVTLRCSPKSGHDTVSWYQQALGQGPQFIFQYYEEEERQRGNFPDRFSGHQFPNYSSELNVNALLLGDSALYLCASSLDRREETQYFGPGTRLLVL.

This clonotype appeared many times. The genes are TRBV3-1 and TRBJ1-5; a possible D gene is TRBD1 (5 bases). CDR3 length: 15 residues. With 4 bases removed from V and 0 bases from J, the gap between germline ends came to 10 bases. Per germline, CDR1 LGHDT and CDR2 YNNKEL (reference sequence). The CDR3: CASSPGSVSNQPQHF. The DNA of the CDR3 is TGTGCCAGCAGCCCAGGGTCTGTTAGCAATCAGCCCCAGCATTTT.

A few counts support this clonotype. The rearrangement joins TRBV5-1 to TRBJ1-6; TRBD1 agrees at 7 bases. Germline CDR1 is SGHRS and CDR2 is YFSETQ. V trimming: 0 bases; J trimming: 10 bases; junction bases outside the gene matches: 1. The CDR3 totals 13 residues. CDR3 amino acids: CASSLDRGSPLHF. In DNA, the CDR3 is TGCGCCAGCAGCTTGGACAGGGGATCACCCCTCCACTTT.

This clonotype was detected ten times or more. The rearrangement joins TRBV12-3 or TRBV12-4 to TRBJ1-5; a weak D match, TRBD1 (5 bases). Trimming took off 5 bases at V and 9 bases at J, with 14 bases between the two ends. The CDR3 runs 13 residues. The CDR3 bases are TGTGCCAGCAGTCTCCAGGGCCTGCGGCCCCAGCATTTT. As protein: CASSLQGLRPQHF.

This clonotype has a count of ten or more. CDR3 DNA: TGTGCCATCAACCCGAGACCGGGACAGTCATCCTACGAGCAGTACTTC. This encodes CAINPRPGQSSYEQYF. The chain employs TRBV10-3 and TRBJ2-7; the match to TRBD1 covers 7 bases. J gave up 1 base and V 7 bases, and 13 bases lay outside the gene matches. Looked up from germline, CDR1 is ENHRY and CDR2 is SYGVKD. This CDR3 contains 16 residues.

This clonotype appeared many times. The chain employs TRBV7-6 and TRBJ2-7; D could derive from TRBD1 or TRBD2 (6 bases each). The CDR3 loop spans 14 amino acids. The germline CDR1 and CDR2 sequences are SGHVS and FNYEAQ. V lost 9 bases to trimming and J lost 3 bases, with 18 bases between them. This CDR3 reads CASAGGGSLYEQYF. In DNA form, the CDR3 reads TGTGCCAGTGCCGGAGGGGGGTCGCTCTACGAGCAGTACTTC. Combining the CDR3 with reference TRBV7-6 and TRBJ2-7 gives the whole variable domain GAGVSQSPRYKVTKRGQDVALRCDPISGHVSLYWYRQALGQGPEFLTYFNYEAQQDKSGLPNDRFSAERPEGSISTLTIQRTEQRDSAMYRCASAGGGSLYEQYFGPGTRLTVT.

In the case of this clonotype: A much larger clone lies one base from this, so it may be a read error. The CDR3 end shows no conserved phenylalanine or tryptophan, and so a read error is likely. This sequence joins TRBV29-1 and TRBJ2-3; maybe TRBD2 (7 bases). The CDR3 is made up of 12 amino acids. V gave up 7 bases and J gave up 0 bases, with 8 bases separating them. CDR1 SQVTM and CDR2 ANQGSEA come from the germline V gene. The CDR3 reads CSGGGSTDTQYS. The CDR3 nucleotides read TGCAGCGGGGGGGGCAGCACAGATACGCAGTATTCT.

This clonotype came up many times. The chain is built from TRBV6-6 and TRBJ1-5; TRBD1 might be the D (5 bases). The CDR3 sequence is 17 residues long. Trimming cost V 6 bases and J 6 bases, with 24 bases left between them. CDR1 is MNHNY and CDR2 is SVGAGI in the germline V gene (reference sequence). The CDR3 DNA sequence: TGTGCCAGCAGCCCCGGGACGCTGGCCGGAGGAGCTCAGCCCCAGCATTTT. Translated, it gives CASSPGTLAGGAQPQHF.

At least ten counts were recorded for this clonotype. This chain links TRBV9 with TRBJ1-1; D gene ambiguous. Germline CDR1 and CDR2: SGDLS and YYNGEE. The V end was cut by 4 bases, the J end by 0 bases, with 7 bases between. This CDR3 spans 13 amino acids. The CDR3 DNA reads as TGTGCCAGCAGCCCTCGTCTGAACACTGAAGCTTTCTTT. Translating it yields CASSPRLNTEAFF.

This clonotype has ten or more counts. The chain has TRBV20-1 and TRBJ2-5, with 8 bases aligning to TRBD2. Germline trimming cut 4 bases from V and 5 bases from J; bases unmatched to any gene: 9. The CDR3 contains 14 residues. Germline-derived CDR1 and CDR2 are DFQATT and SNEGSKA (reference sequence). CDR3 sequence (DNA): TGCAGTGCTAAGTCCGGGACTAGTATGGAGACCCAGTACTTC. Its translation: CSAKSGTSMETQYF.

This clonotype was detected ten times or more. This chain joins TRBV12-3 or TRBV12-4 and TRBJ2-1; D is unclear. This CDR3 comprises 13 residues. Trimming took 6 bases from V and 4 from J, leaving 10 bases between them. Written as DNA, the CDR3 is TGTGCCAGCAGACTGACATTTTACAATGAGCAGTTCTTC. Protein: CASRLTFYNEQFF.

The table lists this clonotype with many counts. The chain joins TRBV5-1 to TRBJ1-2, with no clear D. The length of the CDR3 is 15 residues. The V gene lost 0 bases and the J gene lost 5 bases, with 14 bases spanning the gap. Germline CDR1 is SGHRS and CDR2 is YFSETQ. DNA of the CDR3: TGCGCCAGCAGCTTGGAATTGGACGGAATTTATGGCTACACCTTC. Encoded protein: CASSLELDGIYGYTF.

The chain uses TRBV5-1 and TRBJ2-3; D uncertain. V shed 0 bases and J shed 2 bases, with 13 bases lying between them. Germline CDR1 SGHRS, CDR2 YFSETQ. CDR3 length equals 16 residues. The CDR3 DNA is TGCGCCAGCAGCTTGGCCTTGCGGAAGCCCACAGATACGCAGTATTTT. Encoded protein: CASSLALRKPTDTQYF. The variable domain in full, completed from reference TRBV5-1 and TRBJ2-3, reads KAGVTQTPRYLIKTRGQQVTLSCSPISGHRSVSWYQQTPGQGLQFLFEYFSETQRNKGNFPGRFSGRQFSNSRSEMNVSTLELGDSALYLCASSLALRKPTDTQYFGPGTRLTVL.

In this sample, this clonotype turned up many times. The chain links TRBV28 to TRBJ2-1, with D tentatively TRBD2 (6 bases). The length of the CDR3 is 16 residues. CDR1 and CDR2 from the germline V gene are MDHEN and SYDVKM. Trimming took 5 bases from V and 0 from J, leaving 14 bases between them. This CDR3 is CASSLPGLSSYNEQFF. CDR3 nucleotide sequence: TGTGCCAGCAGTCTCCCTGGACTATCCTCCTACAATGAGCAGTTCTTC. The full variable domain, rest sourced from reference TRBV28 and TRBJ2-1, is DVKVTQSSRYLVKRTGEKVFLECVQDMDHENMFWYRQDPGLGLRLIYFSYDVKMKEKGDIPEGYSVSREKKERFSLILESASTNQTSMYLCASSLPGLSSYNEQFFGPGTRLTVL.

This clonotype was detected many times. This rearrangement joins TRBV6-5 to TRBJ1-1; tentatively, D is TRBD1 (6 bases). Germline CDR1 is MNHEY and CDR2 is SVGAGI. The CDR3 runs 15 residues. V lost 6 bases to trimming and J lost 6 bases, with 20 bases between them. CDR3 sequence: CASSPGTKMVAEAFF. In nucleotides, the CDR3 is TGTGCCAGCAGCCCCGGGACAAAGATGGTCGCTGAAGCTTTCTTT.